The 22 T cell receptor beta chains in this list originate from one sample, sequenced in a study of T cells in Graves' hyperthyroidism and ophthalmopathy. RNA transcripts gave rise to amplified TCR beta CDR3 regions. When the TCR CDR3 underwent first-round RT-PCR, the HTBI primer set was used. In TCRdb, the multiplex PCR reads were re-called with MiXCR into one record per CDR3 protein. The repertoire holds around 530,000 distinct CDR3 sequences, with roughly a sixth as singletons. The sample comprised blood. These receptors all stem from a woman aged 18-29 years with Graves' ophthalmopathy.

The genes are TRBV19 and TRBJ2-1, with a tentative D call TRBD1 (6 bases). This CDR3 comprises 15 residues. Germline V lookup: CDR1 LNHDA, CDR2 SQIVND (reference sequence). Trimming removed 3 bases at V and 7 bases at J, with 16 bases between. The DNA of the CDR3 is TGTGCCAGTAGTATCCGCAGGGGCTCAAGGAATGAGCAGTTCTTC. Translated: CASSIRRGSRNEQFF.

This clonotype was counted once. The chain joins TRBV20-1 to TRBJ1-2; 10 bases map to TRBD1. Per the germline V gene, CDR1 is DFQATT and CDR2 is SNEGSKA (reference sequence). This CDR3 is built from 16 residues. V shed 0 bases and J 0 bases; nucleotides not matched to a gene: 4. This CDR3 reads CSARDPGQGTNYGYTF. Here the CDR3 DNA reads TGCAGTGCTAGAGATCCGGGACAGGGGACTAACTATGGCTACACCTTC.

CDR3 residues: CAWSVQGSSGYTF. CDR3 nucleotide sequence: TGTGCCTGGAGTGTACAGGGGAGCTCTGGCTACACCTTC. The V call is TRBV30, the J call TRBJ1-2; TRBD1 matches at 7 bases. V shed 0 bases, J shed 7 bases, and the junction held 5 bases outside the gene matches. This CDR3 comprises 13 residues. The germline gives CDR1 GTSNPN, CDR2 SVGIG (reference sequence).

This clonotype has only a few counts. The chain employs TRBV11-2 and TRBJ2-3; the match to TRBD2 covers 10 bases. The CDR3 is 17 residues long. J lost 1 base, V lost 5 bases, and 9 bases had no gene match. Germline V lookup: CDR1 SGHAT, CDR2 FQNNGV. CDR3 region: CASSGRTSGGGTDTQYF. In nucleotides, the CDR3 is TGTGCCAGCAGCGGAAGGACTAGCGGAGGGGGCACAGATACGCAGTATTTT.

Concerning this clonotype: A much larger clone is a single base away; this may be a read error. The V gene is TRBV6-2 or TRBV6-3, the J gene TRBJ1-5; TRBD1 matches 9 bases. Germline assignment: CDR1 MNHEY and CDR2 SVGEGT. The CDR3 runs to 17 residues. CDR3: CATSLRGGQGFNQPQHF. CDR3 nucleotide sequence: TGTGCCACCAGTTTAAGGGGGGGACAGGGATTCAATCAGCCCCAGCATTTT.

The CDR3 coding sequence is TGTGCCAGCAGCCAAGGTTTCCGGGACCTCTACGAGCAGTACTTC. Translated, it gives CASSQGFRDLYEQYF. The rearrangement links TRBV14 to TRBJ2-7, with D possibly called TRBD1 or TRBD2 (5 bases each). Trimming removed 1 base at V and 3 bases at J, with 13 bases between. Per the germline V gene, CDR1 is SGHDN and CDR2 is FVKESK. This CDR3 is built from 15 residues.

This clonotype was found a few times. An end of the junction differs from the germline gene, which may be a read error. The chain links TRBV9 to TRBJ2-3, with TRBD2 matching 13 bases. The CDR3 contains 19 residues. Germline lookup yields CDR1 SGDLS and CDR2 YYNGEE. This chain's CDR3 is CANSASGTSGIGHTDTQYF. The CDR3 nucleotides read TGTGCCAACAGCGCCTCCGGGACTAGCGGGATTGGCCACACAGATACGCAGTATTTT.

This sequence joins TRBV6-1 and TRBJ2-7, with D unclear. The CDR3 length is 14 residues. The germline CDR1 and CDR2 sequences are MNHNS and SASEGT. V was clipped by 4 bases and J by 2 bases, with 12 bases between them. CDR3 sequence reads: CASSGAETPYEQYF. CDR3 bases: TGTGCCAGCAGTGGGGCGGAGACGCCCTACGAGCAGTACTTC.

This clonotype came up many times. V usage is TRBV28 and J usage is TRBJ1-1; TRBD1 is a possible D gene (5 bases). The CDR3 length is 16 residues. The V and J ends lost 1 base and 4 bases respectively, with 16 bases between them. Germline V gene data show CDR1 as MDHEN and CDR2 as SYDVKM. In nucleotides, the CDR3 is TGTGCCAGCAGTTTATCAGGTCCGGGGGGGTTCACTGAAGCTTTCTTT. Encoded protein: CASSLSGPGGFTEAFF.

This clonotype was counted at least ten times. V and J are TRBV27 and TRBJ1-5, with 8 bases lining up with TRBD1. V dropped 6 bases and J dropped 2; count of bases not matched to a gene: 3. The CDR3 totals 14 residues. The germline V gene encodes CDR1 MNHEY and CDR2 SMNVEV (reference sequence). CDR3 region: CASSTTGGNQPQHF. The CDR3, as DNA: TGTGCCAGCAGCACGACAGGGGGCAATCAGCCCCAGCATTTT.

This clonotype was seen at least ten times. J is TRBJ2-1 and V is TRBV7-3; possible D gene TRBD2, 5 bases. CDR1 and CDR2 from the germline V gene are SGHTA and FQGTGA. CDR3 length: 13 residues. The V gene lost 1 base and the J gene lost 8 bases, with 9 bases spanning the gap. The CDR3 loop is CASSLNSGDEQFF. The CDR3 DNA follows: TGTGCCAGCAGCTTAAACTCCGGGGATGAGCAGTTCTTC.

The genes are TRBV6-1 and TRBJ2-5, with TRBD2 matching 11 bases. The CDR3 is 16 amino acids. The V and J ends lost 2 bases and 4 bases, in that order; junction bases with no gene match: 6. Germline-derived CDR1 and CDR2 are MNHNS and SASEGT. CDR3 region: CASSEILAGGRETQYF. CDR3 DNA sequence: TGTGCCAGCAGTGAAATCCTAGCGGGGGGTAGAGAGACCCAGTACTTC.

The V and J genes are TRBV10-3 and TRBJ1-6; D possibly corresponds to TRBD1 (5 bases). The CDR3 covers 17 residues. Trimming removed 3 bases at V and 11 bases at J, with 23 bases between. Germline loops: CDR1 ENHRY, CDR2 SYGVKD. DNA for the CDR3: TGTGCCATCAGTGATTCCCTCCTTGACGGGGGAAAGCCACCCCTCCACTTT. It codes for CAISDSLLDGGKPPLHF.

This clonotype has a count of ten or more. The chain combines TRBV7-9 with TRBJ1-1; maybe TRBD1 (6 bases). V was clipped by 0 bases and J by 7 bases, with 9 bases between them. Germline assignment: CDR1 SEHNR and CDR2 FQNEAQ (reference sequence). This CDR3 spans 13 amino acids. Written as DNA, the CDR3 is TGTGCCAGCAGCTTAGCGGGGGCGGTTGAAGCTTTCTTT. Protein sequence: CASSLAGAVEAFF.

Notes on this clonotype: One base away lies a much larger clone, so this may be a sequencing read error. The rearrangement joins TRBV27 to TRBJ2-7, with TRBD2 as a possible D gene (6 bases). This CDR3 has 14 residues. Looked up from germline, CDR1 is MNHEY and CDR2 is SMNVEV (reference sequence). CDR3 sequence: CASSAWGVSHEQYF. The CDR3 DNA reads TGTGCCAGCAGTGCCTGGGGGGTCTCCCACGAGCAGTACTTC.

This clonotype has at least ten counts. The J gene is TRBJ1-1, the V gene TRBV11-3; 9 bases match TRBD1. The CDR3 covers 13 residues. Germline loops: CDR1 SGHNT, CDR2 YENEEA. V dropped 5 bases and J dropped 7; count of bases not matched to a gene: 5. For the CDR3, the DNA is TGTGCCAGCAGCCGGACAGGGGCGAGTGAAGCTTTCTTT. Translating it yields CASSRTGASEAFF.

As to this clonotype: This clone may be a read error of a much larger clone one base away. The chain is built from TRBV6-1 and TRBJ1-1; 7 bases are a match to TRBD1. This CDR3 is built from 16 residues. The germline V gene has CDR1 MNHNS and CDR2 SASEGT. With 1 base clipped from V and 1 base from J, the junction kept 6 bases outside the gene matches. Here the CDR3 reads CASSEVWTGRNTEAFF. The CDR3 DNA sequence: TGTGCCAGCAGTGAAGTCTGGACAGGACGGAACACTGAAGCTTTCTTT.

Here the CDR3 DNA reads TGCAGCGGAGGAGGGGGGGCCGATGAGCAGTTCTTC. Translating gives CSGGGGADEQFF. The chain couples TRBV29-1 to TRBJ2-1; TRBD2 might be the D (7 bases). Germline CDR1 SQVTM, CDR2 ANQGSEA. Between the trimmed V and J ends, which lost 7 bases and 8 bases, there was a span of 15 bases. This CDR3 region has 12 residues.

This clonotype was seen ten or more times. The V and J genes are TRBV28 and TRBJ1-1; tentatively, D is TRBD1 (6 bases). The CDR3 has 15 amino acids. CDR1 and CDR2 (germline): MDHEN, SYDVKM. The germline V and J ends were trimmed by 3 bases and 7 bases, with 18 bases remaining between them. CDR3 in DNA: TGTGCCAGCAGTTTTGGGTCTGCCGGACAGTTTGAAGCTTTCTTT. It encodes CASSFGSAGQFEAFF.

There are a few counts of this clonotype. V usage is TRBV4-1 and J usage is TRBJ1-5, with D unclear. Trimming removed 3 bases at V and 2 bases at J, with 17 bases between. The CDR3 has 17 amino acids. The germline V gene encodes CDR1 MGHRA and CDR2 YSYEKL. The CDR3 DNA sequence: TGCGCCAGCAGCCACCGCCCCCGCAGCCCCCGCAATCAGCCCCAGCATTTT. This sequence encodes CASSHRPRSPRNQPQHF.

J is TRBJ1-5 and V is TRBV20-1; D perhaps matches TRBD1 (5 bases). There are 14 residues in the CDR3. Deletions cut 1 base from V and 3 bases from J, with 10 bases between. The V gene's germline CDR1 is DFQATT and CDR2 SNEGSKA (reference sequence). The CDR3 region is CSARVRGNNQPQHF. CDR3 coding DNA: TGCAGTGCTAGAGTTCGGGGGAACAATCAGCCCCAGCATTTT.

The V call is TRBV4-1, the J call TRBJ2-7; 8 nucleotides align to TRBD2. V shed 6 bases and J 0 bases; nucleotides not matched to a gene: 7. Germline CDR1 and CDR2: MGHRA and YSYEKL. This CDR3 region has 15 residues. CDR3 bases: TGCGCCAGCAGACTGACTAGCGAGAGCTCCTACGAGCAGTACTTC. Amino acid sequence: CASRLTSESSYEQYF.